This T cell receptor (beta chain) is from a study of response to subunit inactivated influenza vaccine. The CDR3 extends over 12 amino acids. Trimming left V 5 bases short and J 7 bases short, with 9 bases between. CDR1 SGHTA and CDR2 FQGNSA come from the germline V gene. This clonotype was detected only a few times. TCRdb ran MiXCR on the RT-PCR reads and lists one entry per CDR3 protein. This repertoire shows approximately 530,000 distinct CDR3 sequences, approximately 7.8% found once; its top ten account for less than 15%. This sequence was found in a man aged 45 to 70 who received an inactivated influenza vaccine. Here the sequenced sample was PBMCs from blood, taken 23 months after vaccination. J is TRBJ2-1 and V is TRBV7-2; a possible D gene is TRBD2 (6 bases). The chain's CDR3 is CASSKLANEQFF. CDR3 in DNA: TGTGCCAGCAGCAAACTAGCTAATGAGCAGTTCTTC.